This TCR beta chain emerged from a study of cytomegalovirus exposure and HLA in healthy donors. PCR amplification relied on 60 Vbeta primers (plus 13 Jbeta primers). Measured with immunoSEQ multiplex PCR; TCRdb has only the in-frame clones, and not every one. The sample lists 110,000 to 150,000 clones, 75% to 80% seen once, with roughly 4.3% in the top ten. J lost 4 bases, V lost 3 bases, and 6 bases had no gene match. This CDR3 comprises 14 residues. Germline V CDR1 and CDR2: SGHDT, YYEEEE. Specimen: PBMCs. This receptor was obtained from a male donor in good health and CMV-seronegative. The J gene is TRBJ1-2, the V gene TRBV5-6, with 7 bases fitting TRBD1. The CDR3 region is CASSSRGQTYGYTF. In DNA form, the CDR3 reads TGTGCCAGCAGCTCACGGGGACAGACCTATGGCTACACCTTC.